This is a list of T cell receptor beta chains from one sample in a study of T-cell reconstitution after alpha-beta-depleted transplantation in children. In TCRdb, the PCR reads were re-called with MiXCR into one record per CDR3 protein. Seen here are roughly 180,000 distinct CDR3 sequences, 13% to 15% observed once, and the top ten hold roughly 13%. The material sequenced was PBMCs from the stem cell graft donor, taken from the stem cell graft. These receptors all stem from a human donor who donated a stem cell graft to a child with acute lymphoblastic leukemia. CDR3s include the opening cysteine and the closing phenylalanine or tryptophan. The order of the fields is J gene, V gene, CDR3 protein.

j_gene: TRBJ2-3; v_gene: TRBV28; CDR3aa: CASSLDLTDTQYF
j_gene: TRBJ1-4; v_gene: TRBV5-1; CDR3aa: CASSLGTGTEKLFF
j_gene: TRBJ2-1; v_gene: TRBV7-2; CDR3aa: CASSLRDSSYNEQFF
j_gene: TRBJ2-3; v_gene: TRBV6-1; CDR3aa: CASSEARSTGADTQYF
j_gene: TRBJ1-3; v_gene: TRBV20-1; CDR3aa: CSARDVTGGGNTIYF
j_gene: TRBJ2-7; v_gene: TRBV20-1; CDR3aa: CSATDSFHEQYF
j_gene: TRBJ1-5; v_gene: TRBV12-3/TRBV12-4; CDR3aa: CASSLKGAGKNQPQHF
j_gene: TRBJ2-6; v_gene: TRBV20-1; CDR3aa: CSAREATGSGANVLTF
j_gene: TRBJ1-3; v_gene: TRBV10-3; CDR3aa: CAISFYTGEGNTIYF
j_gene: TRBJ2-3; v_gene: TRBV5-1; CDR3aa: CASSLVGDTQYF
j_gene: TRBJ1-5; v_gene: TRBV10-3; CDR3aa: CATGTFQPQHF
j_gene: TRBJ2-3; v_gene: TRBV20-1; CDR3aa: CSAAGQGSAGAADTQYF
j_gene: TRBJ2-2; v_gene: TRBV3-1; CDR3aa: CASSQVLTSGMNTGELFF
j_gene: TRBJ2-1; v_gene: TRBV20-1; CDR3aa: CSARAPLVVTEQFF
j_gene: TRBJ2-7; v_gene: TRBV15; CDR3aa: CATSIELLAYEQYF
j_gene: TRBJ1-6; v_gene: TRBV12-3/TRBV12-4; CDR3aa: CASRGTQGDNSPLHF
j_gene: TRBJ2-7; v_gene: TRBV12-3/TRBV12-4; CDR3aa: CASSSPTSGRDGEQYF
j_gene: TRBJ1-1; v_gene: TRBV15; CDR3aa: CATSRDRFLMNTEAFF
j_gene: TRBJ1-5; v_gene: TRBV5-1; CDR3aa: CASSLDPGGSVGAPQHF
j_gene: TRBJ2-7; v_gene: TRBV7-9; CDR3aa: CASSTTGTPYEQYF
j_gene: TRBJ2-1; v_gene: TRBV6-1; CDR3aa: CASSTGQIGNEQFF
j_gene: TRBJ1-2; v_gene: TRBV12-3/TRBV12-4; CDR3aa: CASSLDQPYGYTF
j_gene: TRBJ2-7; v_gene: TRBV9; CDR3aa: CASSVSGGPVREQYF
j_gene: TRBJ2-1; v_gene: TRBV11-3; CDR3aa: CASSSRRDEQFF
j_gene: TRBJ1-4; v_gene: TRBV10-3; CDR3aa: CAISEGAATNEKLFF
j_gene: TRBJ2-5; v_gene: TRBV6-4; CDR3aa: CASSGGGPQETQYF
j_gene: TRBJ1-5; v_gene: TRBV29-1; CDR3aa: CSVQGPGPQHF
j_gene: TRBJ2-7; v_gene: TRBV7-6; CDR3aa: CASSLAQGPTYEQYF
j_gene: TRBJ2-7; v_gene: TRBV3-1; CDR3aa: CASSQDYRGGEQYF
j_gene: TRBJ1-2; v_gene: TRBV5-6; CDR3aa: CASSLGSTGSRYGYTF
j_gene: TRBJ1-1; v_gene: TRBV10-3; CDR3aa: CAISSTGMQANEAFF
j_gene: TRBJ2-5; v_gene: TRBV7-9; CDR3aa: CASSLTQTQYF
j_gene: TRBJ2-1; v_gene: TRBV12-3/TRBV12-4; CDR3aa: CASSYRGNSYNEQFF